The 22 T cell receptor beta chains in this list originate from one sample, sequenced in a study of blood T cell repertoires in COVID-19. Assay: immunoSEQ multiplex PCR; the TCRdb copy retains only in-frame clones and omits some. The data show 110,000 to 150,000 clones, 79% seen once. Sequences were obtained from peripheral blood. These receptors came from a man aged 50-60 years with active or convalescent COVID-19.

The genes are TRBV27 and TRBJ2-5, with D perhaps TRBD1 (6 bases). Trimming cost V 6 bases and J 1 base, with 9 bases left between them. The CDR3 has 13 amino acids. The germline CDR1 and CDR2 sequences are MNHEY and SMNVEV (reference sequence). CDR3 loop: CASRLQGQETQYF. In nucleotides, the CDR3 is TGTGCCAGCAGATTACAGGGCCAAGAGACCCAGTACTTC.

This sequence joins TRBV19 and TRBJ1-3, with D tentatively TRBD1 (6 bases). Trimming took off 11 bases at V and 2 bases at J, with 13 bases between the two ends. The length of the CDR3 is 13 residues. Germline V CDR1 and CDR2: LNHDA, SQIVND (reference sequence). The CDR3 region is CAASDSAGNTIYF. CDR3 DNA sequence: TGTGCCGCCTCGGACAGCGCTGGAAACACCATATATTTT.

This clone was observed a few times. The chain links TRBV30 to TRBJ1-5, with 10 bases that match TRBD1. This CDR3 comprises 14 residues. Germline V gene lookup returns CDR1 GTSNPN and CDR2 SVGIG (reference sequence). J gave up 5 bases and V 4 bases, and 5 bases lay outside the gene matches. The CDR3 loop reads CAWKGTGAYQPQHF. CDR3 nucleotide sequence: TGTGCCTGGAAGGGGACAGGGGCTTATCAGCCCCAGCATTTT.

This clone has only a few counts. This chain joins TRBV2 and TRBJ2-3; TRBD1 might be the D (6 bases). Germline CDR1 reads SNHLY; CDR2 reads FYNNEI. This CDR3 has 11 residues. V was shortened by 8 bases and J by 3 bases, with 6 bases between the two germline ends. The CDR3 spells CASDRTDTQYF. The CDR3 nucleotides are TGTGCCAGCGACAGGACAGATACGCAGTATTTT.

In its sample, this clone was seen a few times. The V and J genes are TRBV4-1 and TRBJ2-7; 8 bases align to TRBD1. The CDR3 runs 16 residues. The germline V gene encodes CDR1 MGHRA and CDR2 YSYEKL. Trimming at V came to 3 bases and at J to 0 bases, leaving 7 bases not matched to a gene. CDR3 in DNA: TGCGCCAGCAGCCACCCCAGGACAGGGAGCTCCTACGAGCAGTACTTC. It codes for CASSHPRTGSSYEQYF.

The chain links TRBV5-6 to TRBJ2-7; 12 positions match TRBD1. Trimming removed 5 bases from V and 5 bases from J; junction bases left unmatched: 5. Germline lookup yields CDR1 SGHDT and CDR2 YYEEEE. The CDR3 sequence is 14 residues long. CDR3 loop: CASRAGTGGHEQYF. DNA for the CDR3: TGTGCCAGCAGGGCGGGGACAGGGGGCCACGAGCAGTACTTC. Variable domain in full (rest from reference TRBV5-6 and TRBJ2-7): DAGVTQSPTHLIKTRGQQVTLRCSPKSGHDTVSWYQQALGQGPQFIFQYYEEEERQRGNFPDRFSGHQFPNYSSELNVNALLLGDSALYLCASRAGTGGHEQYFGPGTRLTVT.

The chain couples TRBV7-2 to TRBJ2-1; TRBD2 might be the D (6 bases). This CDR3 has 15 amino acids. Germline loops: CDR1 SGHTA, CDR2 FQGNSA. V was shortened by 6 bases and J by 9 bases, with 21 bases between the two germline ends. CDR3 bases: TGTGCCAGCAGTTCCCCGAGGGAGGTACATAGTGAGCAGTTCTTC. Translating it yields CASSSPREVHSEQFF.

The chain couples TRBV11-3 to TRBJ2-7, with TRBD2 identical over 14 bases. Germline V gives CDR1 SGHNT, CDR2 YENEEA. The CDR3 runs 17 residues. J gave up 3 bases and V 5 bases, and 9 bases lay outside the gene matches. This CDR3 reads CASSLTPGLAGVYEQYF. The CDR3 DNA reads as TGTGCCAGCAGCCTCACCCCGGGACTAGCGGGAGTCTACGAGCAGTACTTC.

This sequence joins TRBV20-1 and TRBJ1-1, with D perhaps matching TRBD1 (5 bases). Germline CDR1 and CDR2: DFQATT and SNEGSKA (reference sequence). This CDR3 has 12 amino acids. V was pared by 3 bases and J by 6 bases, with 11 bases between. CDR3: CSASQGTSEAFF. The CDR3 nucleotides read TGCAGTGCTAGTCAGGGAACCTCTGAAGCTTTCTTT.

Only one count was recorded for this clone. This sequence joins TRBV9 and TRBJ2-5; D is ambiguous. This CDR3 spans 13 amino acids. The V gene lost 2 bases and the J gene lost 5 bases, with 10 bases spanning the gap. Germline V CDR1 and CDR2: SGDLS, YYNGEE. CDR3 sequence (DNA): TGTGCCAGCAGCGTTCTCGTACACGAGACCCAGTACTTC. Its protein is CASSVLVHETQYF.

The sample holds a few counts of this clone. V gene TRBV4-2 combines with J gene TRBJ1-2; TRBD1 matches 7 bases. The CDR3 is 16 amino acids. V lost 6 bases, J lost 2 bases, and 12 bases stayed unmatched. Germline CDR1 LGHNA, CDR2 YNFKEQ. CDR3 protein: CASSPQGFSNNYGYTF. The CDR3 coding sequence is TGTGCCAGCAGTCCACAGGGGTTTTCTAACAACTATGGCTACACCTTC.

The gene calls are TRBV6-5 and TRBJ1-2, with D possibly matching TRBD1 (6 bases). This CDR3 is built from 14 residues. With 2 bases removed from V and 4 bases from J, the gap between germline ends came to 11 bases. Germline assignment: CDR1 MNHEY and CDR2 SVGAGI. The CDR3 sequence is CASSYDGTSYGYTF. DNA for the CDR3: TGTGCCAGCAGTTACGACGGGACATCCTATGGCTACACCTTC.

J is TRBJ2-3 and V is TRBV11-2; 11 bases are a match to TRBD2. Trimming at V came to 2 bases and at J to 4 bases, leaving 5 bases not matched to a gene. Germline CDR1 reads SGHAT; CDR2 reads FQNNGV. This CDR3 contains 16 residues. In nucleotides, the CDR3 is TGTGCCAGCAGCTTAATCCTAGCGGGAGGCCCAGATACGCAGTATTTT. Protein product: CASSLILAGGPDTQYF. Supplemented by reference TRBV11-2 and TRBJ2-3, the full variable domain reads EAGVAQSPRYKIIEKRQSVAFWCNPISGHATLYWYQQILGQGPKLLIQFQNNGVVDDSQLPKDRFSAERLKGVDSTLKIQPAKLEDSAVYLCASSLILAGGPDTQYFGPGTRLTVL.

The CDR3 reads CASSLGGLDGNIQYF. As DNA, the CDR3 is TGTGCCAGCAGCTTAGGGGGGCTAGACGGAAACATTCAGTACTTC. This sequence joins TRBV11-3 and TRBJ2-4; possibly TRBD1 for D (6 bases). CDR1 and CDR2 from the germline V gene are SGHNT and YENEEA. The CDR3 loop spans 15 amino acids. V was clipped by 1 base and J by 6 bases, with 13 bases between them.

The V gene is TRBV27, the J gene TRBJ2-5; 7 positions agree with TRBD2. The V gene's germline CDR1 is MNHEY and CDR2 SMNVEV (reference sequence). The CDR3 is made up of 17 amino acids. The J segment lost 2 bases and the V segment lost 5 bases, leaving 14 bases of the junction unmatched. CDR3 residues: CASSRYFSLAEQETQYF. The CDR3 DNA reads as TGTGCCAGCAGTCGCTATTTCTCTCTAGCGGAACAAGAGACCCAGTACTTC.

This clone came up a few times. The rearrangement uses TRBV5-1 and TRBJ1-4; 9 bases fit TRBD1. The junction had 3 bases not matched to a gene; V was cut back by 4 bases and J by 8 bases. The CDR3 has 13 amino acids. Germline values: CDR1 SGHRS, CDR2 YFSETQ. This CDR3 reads CASSRDRDEKLFF. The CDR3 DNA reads TGCGCCAGCAGCCGGGACAGGGACGAAAAACTGTTTTTT.

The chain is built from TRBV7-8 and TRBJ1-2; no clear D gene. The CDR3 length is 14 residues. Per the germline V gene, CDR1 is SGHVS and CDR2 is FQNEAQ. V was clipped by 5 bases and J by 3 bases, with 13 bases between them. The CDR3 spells CASSPRVPDYGYTF. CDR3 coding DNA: TGTGCCAGCAGCCCCCGGGTCCCGGACTATGGCTACACCTTC. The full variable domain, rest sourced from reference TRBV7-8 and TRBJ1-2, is GAGVSQSPRYKVAKRGQDVALRCDPISGHVSLFWYQQALGQGPEFLTYFQNEAQLDKSGLPSDRFFAERPEGSVSTLKIQRTQQEDSAVYLCASSPRVPDYGYTFGSGTRLTVV.

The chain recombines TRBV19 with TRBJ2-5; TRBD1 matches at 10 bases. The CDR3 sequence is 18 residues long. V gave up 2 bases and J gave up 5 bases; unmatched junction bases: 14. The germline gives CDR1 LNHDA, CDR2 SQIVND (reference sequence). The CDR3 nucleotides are TGTGCCAGTAGTATATGGCCCGAACCGGGACAGGGGAGGGAGACCCAGTACTTC. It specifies CASSIWPEPGQGRETQYF. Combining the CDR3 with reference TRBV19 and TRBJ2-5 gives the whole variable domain DGGITQSPKYLFRKEGQNVTLSCEQNLNHDAMYWYRQDPGQGLRLIYYSQIVNDFQKGDIAEGYSVSREKKESFPLTVTSAQKNPTAFYLCASSIWPEPGQGRETQYFGPGTRLLVL.

In DNA, the CDR3 is TGTGCCAGTAGTCCCCGTGGAGGCGTCATTCAGTACTTC. Amino acids: CASSPRGGVIQYF. This chain connects TRBV19 to TRBJ2-4, with D perhaps TRBD2 (5 bases). Between the trimmed V and J ends, which lost 5 bases and 9 bases, there was a span of 14 bases. Germline lookup yields CDR1 LNHDA and CDR2 SQIVND (reference sequence). There are 13 residues in the CDR3.

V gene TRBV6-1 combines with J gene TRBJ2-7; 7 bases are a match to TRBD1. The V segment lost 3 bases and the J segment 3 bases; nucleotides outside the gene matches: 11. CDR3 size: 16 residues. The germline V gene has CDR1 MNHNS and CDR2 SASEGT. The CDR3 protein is CASSDPTPGQIYEQYF. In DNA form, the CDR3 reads TGTGCCAGCAGTGACCCGACTCCGGGACAGATCTACGAGCAGTACTTC.

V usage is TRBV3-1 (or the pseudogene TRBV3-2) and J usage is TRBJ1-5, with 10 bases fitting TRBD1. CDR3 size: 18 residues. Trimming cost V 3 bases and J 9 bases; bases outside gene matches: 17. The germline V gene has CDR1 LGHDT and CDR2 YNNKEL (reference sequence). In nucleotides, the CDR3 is TGTGCCAGCAGCCACTCCCCAAAGTCGGGACAGGGGTATCTGCCCCAGCATTTT. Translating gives CASSHSPKSGQGYLPQHF.

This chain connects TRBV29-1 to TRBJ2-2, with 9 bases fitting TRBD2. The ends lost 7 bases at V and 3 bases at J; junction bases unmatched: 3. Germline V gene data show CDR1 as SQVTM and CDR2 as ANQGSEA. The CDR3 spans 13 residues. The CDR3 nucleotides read TGCAGCGGGGGACTAGCACACACCGGGGAGCTGTTTTTT. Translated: CSGGLAHTGELFF.